The 21 T cell receptor beta chains reported below all come from one sample, sequenced in a study of T cell clones after liver transplantation. Repertoires were generated with immunoSEQ multiplex PCR, while TCRdb's copy carries only in-frame clones and drops some. In the table there are over 90,000 clones, 80% to 90% of which are singletons. The starting material was CD4+ T cells from blood, obtained 45 to 50 months after liver transplant. These receptors all stem from a human patient who received a liver transplant. Part of the T cells may come from the graft donor.

The chain employs TRBV7-2 and TRBJ2-5; 8 bases align to TRBD2. The CDR3 totals 13 residues. From germline, CDR1 is SGHTA and CDR2 FQGNSA. V lost 7 bases, J lost 2 bases, and 3 bases stayed unmatched. CDR3 DNA sequence: TGTGCCAGCACCCCGGGGGGGCAAGAGACCCAGTACTTC. Translation gives CASTPGGQETQYF. Drawing the rest from reference TRBV7-2 and TRBJ2-5, the complete variable domain is GAGVSQSPSNKVTEKGKDVELRCDPISGHTALYWYRQSLGQGLEFLIYFQGNSAPDKSGLPSDRFSAERTGGSVSTLTIQRTQQEDSAVYLCASTPGGQETQYFGPGTRLLVL.

The V gene is TRBV25-1, the J gene TRBJ2-7, with D unresolved. Trimming removed 1 base at V and 7 bases at J, with 5 bases between. The germline gives CDR1 MGHDK, CDR2 SYGVNS. The CDR3 runs 11 residues. The DNA of the CDR3 is TGTGCCAGCAGTGAATTCCGGGAGCAGTACTTC. Translated: CASSEFREQYF.

Concerning this clone itself: Relative to the germline gene, one junction end is altered; a read error may explain this. The chain couples TRBV7-8 to TRBJ2-6; D unclear. The germline V gene encodes CDR1 SGHVS and CDR2 FQNEAQ. CDR3 length equals 14 residues. Written as DNA, the CDR3 is TGTGCCAACAGCTTGGGTTCCGGGGCCAACGTCCTGACTTTC. Its protein is CANSLGSGANVLTF. Drawing the rest from reference TRBV7-8 and TRBJ2-6, the complete variable domain is GAGVSQSPRYKVAKRGQDVALRCDPISGHVSLFWYQQALGQGPEFLTYFQNEAQLDKSGLPSDRFFAERPEGSVSTLKIQRTQQEDSAVYLCANSLGSGANVLTFGAGSRLTVL.

J is TRBJ2-5 and V is TRBV18, with D tentatively TRBD1 or TRBD2 (5 bases each). This CDR3 region has 15 residues. Germline V CDR1 and CDR2: KGHSH, LQKENI. Trimming left V 1 base short and J 5 bases short, with 14 bases between. As DNA, the CDR3 is TGTGCCAGCTCACCACGCCAGGGACCTACGGAGACCCAGTACTTC. Protein: CASSPRQGPTETQYF.

The CDR3 DNA is TGTGCCAGCAGCTTAGTGGCGGGAGATCGGAATGAGCAGTTCTTC. This encodes CASSLVAGDRNEQFF. This chain uses TRBV7-3 with TRBJ2-1; 7 positions agree with TRBD2. The V and J ends lost 2 bases and 7 bases, in that order; junction bases with no gene match: 8. CDR1 is SGHTA, CDR2 FQGTGA, per germline. This CDR3 has 15 residues.

This sequence joins TRBV6-1 and TRBJ1-5, with D possibly being TRBD1 (6 bases). Trimming shortened V by 7 bases and J by 3 bases, and 16 bases separated the two germline ends. Germline CDR1 MNHNS, CDR2 SASEGT. This CDR3 comprises 15 residues. The CDR3 bases are TGTGCCAGCAAAGCAACCAGGGGTAACAATCAGCCCCAGCATTTT. Its protein product is CASKATRGNNQPQHF.

This clone turned up a few times. The CDR3 region is CAWSPLGVTGELFF. CDR3 coding DNA: TGTGCCTGGAGCCCCCTGGGAGTCACCGGGGAGCTGTTTTTT. This chain uses TRBV30 with TRBJ2-2; a weak D match, TRBD2 (5 bases). Germline V CDR1 and CDR2: GTSNPN, SVGIG (reference sequence). The V gene lost 3 bases and the J gene lost 4 bases, with 12 bases spanning the gap. This CDR3 contains 14 residues.

CDR3 region: CASSPRTSSYEQYF. The CDR3 nucleotides are TGTGCCAGCAGCCCGAGGACAAGCTCCTACGAGCAGTACTTC. The V and J genes are TRBV11-2 and TRBJ2-7; possible D gene TRBD1, 5 bases. V was shortened by 5 bases and J by 0 bases, with 11 bases between the two germline ends. Per germline, CDR1 SGHAT and CDR2 FQNNGV. This CDR3 spans 14 amino acids. The complete variable domain, with remaining parts taken from reference TRBV11-2 and TRBJ2-7, reads EAGVAQSPRYKIIEKRQSVAFWCNPISGHATLYWYQQILGQGPKLLIQFQNNGVVDDSQLPKDRFSAERLKGVDSTLKIQPAKLEDSAVYLCASSPRTSSYEQYFGPGTRLTVT.

The chain recombines TRBV5-1 with TRBJ2-1; TRBD1 agrees at 8 bases. In germline, CDR1 is SGHRS, CDR2 YFSETQ. V lost 0 bases, J lost 5 bases, and 7 bases stayed unmatched. The CDR3 loop spans 16 amino acids. CDR3 nucleotide sequence: TGCGCCAGCAGCTTGGGTTTCGGGACAGGCGACAATGAGCAGTTCTTC. It specifies CASSLGFGTGDNEQFF.

This clone was observed a handful of times. The V gene is TRBV7-6, the J gene TRBJ2-2; D gene ambiguous. The V end lost 2 bases, the J end lost 6 bases, and 4 bases lay between the germline ends. From germline, CDR1 is SGHVS and CDR2 FNYEAQ. This CDR3 is 12 amino acids long. CDR3 nucleotides: TGTGCCAGCAGCTTAAGTTCCGGGGAGCTGTTTTTT. It yields the protein CASSLSSGELFF.

The chain employs TRBV2 and TRBJ2-5; TRBD2 is a possible D gene (6 bases). The germline V gene has CDR1 SNHLY and CDR2 FYNNEI. V dropped 3 bases and J dropped 2 bases, with 19 bases sitting between them. The CDR3 runs 17 residues. The CDR3: CASSEGLATPGQETQYF. The CDR3 DNA reads as TGTGCCAGCAGTGAGGGGCTAGCGACCCCAGGGCAAGAGACCCAGTACTTC.

The chain uses TRBV6-5 and TRBJ1-2; 12 bases fit TRBD1. In germline, CDR1 is MNHEY, CDR2 SVGAGI. J lost 8 bases, V lost 2 bases, and 6 bases had no gene match. The CDR3 runs to 15 residues. The CDR3 DNA sequence: TGTGCCAGCAGTTACGTAGGGACAGGGGGCGCCGGCTACACCTTC. Translated: CASSYVGTGGAGYTF.

The chain couples TRBV5-4 to TRBJ2-5; 10 bases agree with TRBD2. After removal of 0 bases from V and 1 base from J, the junction contained 6 bases not matched to a gene. The CDR3 extends over 17 amino acids. Germline CDR1 is SGHNT and CDR2 is YYREEE (reference sequence). The DNA for the CDR3 is TGTGCCAGCAGCTTGGGTCGGTCTAGCGGGGGCCAAGAGACCCAGTACTTC. This codes for CASSLGRSSGGQETQYF.

The chain uses TRBV29-1 and TRBJ1-4, with unresolved D. The CDR3 length is 15 residues. V was cut by 5 bases and J by 0 bases, with 13 bases left in between. CDR1 is SQVTM and CDR2 is ANQGSEA in the germline V gene. CDR3 amino acids: CSVKKDGATNEKLFF. CDR3 coding DNA: TGCAGCGTTAAGAAGGACGGAGCAACTAATGAAAAACTGTTTTTT.

V gene TRBV6-6 combines with J gene TRBJ1-2, with TRBD1 matching 11 bases. Germline trimming cut 5 bases from V and 8 bases from J; bases unmatched to any gene: 10. The CDR3 is 15 residues long. Germline V gives CDR1 MNHNY, CDR2 SVGAGI (reference sequence). CDR3 residues: CASSPDRGRRLGYTF. CDR3 DNA sequence: TGTGCCAGCAGTCCGGACAGGGGGCGTAGATTAGGCTACACCTTC.

The rearrangement uses TRBV5-1 and TRBJ1-1; 10 nucleotides agree with TRBD1. The length of the CDR3 is 17 residues. The ends lost 0 bases at V and 1 base at J; junction bases unmatched: 6. In germline, CDR1 is SGHRS, CDR2 YFSETQ. Written as DNA, the CDR3 is TGCGCCAGCAGCTTGGTTGGGGACAGGGGTCGGAACACTGAAGCTTTCTTT. Amino acid sequence: CASSLVGDRGRNTEAFF.

This clone showed up just once. The rearrangement links TRBV27 to TRBJ1-2; 8 nucleotides align to TRBD1. Germline lookup yields CDR1 MNHEY and CDR2 SMNVEV (reference sequence). V was pared by 4 bases and J by 4 bases, with 8 bases of the junction left unmatched. The CDR3 is made up of 15 amino acids. The CDR3 reads CASSSGPGQVYGYTF. Written as DNA, the CDR3 is TGTGCCAGCAGTTCAGGCCCGGGACAGGTCTATGGCTACACCTTC.

The chain links TRBV7-2 to TRBJ1-5; TRBD1 might be the D (6 bases). The CDR3 has 16 residues. Germline lookup yields CDR1 SGHTA and CDR2 FQGNSA. Trimming removed 5 bases from V and 0 bases from J, with 14 bases in between. The CDR3 protein is CASSPRGGFSNQPQHF. DNA for the CDR3: TGTGCCAGCAGCCCCAGGGGCGGATTTAGCAATCAGCCCCAGCATTTT. The entire variable domain, with the rest obtained from reference TRBV7-2 and TRBJ1-5, is as follows: GAGVSQSPSNKVTEKGKDVELRCDPISGHTALYWYRQSLGQGLEFLIYFQGNSAPDKSGLPSDRFSAERTGGSVSTLTIQRTQQEDSAVYLCASSPRGGFSNQPQHFGDGTRLSIL.

The rearrangement links TRBV6-5 to TRBJ2-7; unclear D gene. The V and J ends lost 6 bases and 8 bases respectively, with 8 bases between them. The germline V gene has CDR1 MNHEY and CDR2 SVGAGI. The CDR3 has 10 residues. CDR3 loop: CASRDGQQYF. The CDR3 DNA is TGTGCCAGCAGGGATGGCCAGCAGTACTTC.

With respect to this clone: At the DNA level, this CDR3 is encoded by other sequences in the same sample as well. This chain connects TRBV18 to TRBJ1-5; 7 bases line up with TRBD1. V trimming: 3 bases; J trimming: 4 bases; junction bases outside the gene matches: 6. The CDR3 contains 15 residues. CDR1 and CDR2 (germline): KGHSH, LQKENI. Here the CDR3 DNA reads TGTGCCAGCTCACCGTCCAGGGGGTCTAATCAGCCCCAGCATTTT. Translating it yields CASSPSRGSNQPQHF.

This chain connects TRBV5-5 to TRBJ2-7; 9 nucleotides line up with TRBD1. V shed 1 base and J 0 bases; nucleotides not matched to a gene: 5. The CDR3 is 16 residues long. CDR1 and CDR2 from the germline V gene are SGHKS and YYEKEE (reference sequence). CDR3 in amino acids: CASSLTGTGSSYEQYF. The CDR3 DNA is TGTGCCAGCAGCTTGACCGGGACAGGGAGCTCCTACGAGCAGTACTTC. Full variable domain (rest looked up from reference TRBV5-5 and TRBJ2-7): DAGVTQSPTHLIKTRGQQVTLRCSPISGHKSVSWYQQVLGQGPQFIFQYYEKEERGRGNFPDRFSARQFPNYSSELNVNALLLGDSALYLCASSLTGTGSSYEQYFGPGTRLTVT.